The 16 T cell receptor beta chains given below trace back to one sample, sequenced in a study of early T cells in non-severe SARS-CoV-2 infection. TCRdb re-derived calls from the 5' RACE reads in MiXCR, one entry per CDR3 protein. Here the sample spans 100,000 to 130,000 distinct CDR3 sequences, around an eighth being singletons. Source material: whole blood. Every receptor here comes from an adult who was a healthcare worker with PCR-confirmed SARS-CoV-2 infection or an uninfected control (not recorded which).

The chain uses TRBV12-3 or TRBV12-4 and TRBJ2-7, with 9 positions matching TRBD1. CDR3 length: 15 amino acids. J was trimmed by 6 bases and V by 6 bases; bases with no gene match: 12. Here the CDR3 reads CASSPSGQGNTEQYF. The CDR3, as DNA: TGTGCCAGCAGCCCCTCGGGACAGGGCAACACCGAGCAGTACTTC.

The gene calls are TRBV5-5 and TRBJ2-5, with 14 nucleotides matching TRBD2. This CDR3 has 14 amino acids. CDR1 is SGHKS, CDR2 YYEKEE, per germline (reference sequence). The junction had 2 bases not matched to a gene; V was cut back by 6 bases and J by 4 bases. This chain's CDR3 is CASTGTSGRETQYF. The CDR3, as DNA: TGTGCCAGCACCGGGACTAGCGGGAGAGAGACCCAGTACTTC.

This clonotype was counted at least ten times. The chain carries TRBV7-6 and TRBJ2-7; 8 bases are shared with TRBD1. Germline V gene data show CDR1 as SGHVS and CDR2 as FNYEAQ. This CDR3 is built from 15 residues. Losses at the gene ends were 0 bases for V and 0 bases for J; bases not matched to a gene: 1. DNA for the CDR3: TGTGCCAGCAGCTTAGCGGGACAGGACTCCTACGAGCAGTACTTC. Protein: CASSLAGQDSYEQYF. The whole variable domain, filled in from reference TRBV7-6 and TRBJ2-7, reads GAGVSQSPRYKVTKRGQDVALRCDPISGHVSLYWYRQALGQGPEFLTYFNYEAQQDKSGLPNDRFSAERPEGSISTLTIQRTEQRDSAMYRCASSLAGQDSYEQYFGPGTRLTVT.

This clonotype was seen a few times. The rearrangement links TRBV19 to TRBJ1-5; 7 nucleotides line up with TRBD1. Unmatched junction bases numbered 5, after V lost 5 bases and J lost 4 bases. Germline V gives CDR1 LNHDA, CDR2 SQIVND (reference sequence). The length of the CDR3 is 14 residues. CDR3 bases: TGTGCCAGTAGTCTACGACAGGGTAATCAGCCCCAGCATTTT. Amino acids: CASSLRQGNQPQHF.

This clonotype was seen a few times. The chain combines TRBV5-1 with TRBJ2-7; D is unclear. V lost 0 bases to trimming and J lost 1 base, with 11 bases between them. CDR1 is SGHRS, CDR2 YFSETQ, per germline. This CDR3 is 15 amino acids long. The CDR3 DNA follows: TGCGCCAGCAGCTTGGGCGTCAGGCATTCCTACGAGCAGTACTTC. Encoded protein: CASSLGVRHSYEQYF.

In the case of this clonotype: Compared with germline, one end of the junction differs, possibly owing to a read error. The chain's CDR3 is CANSDWGPGQPQHF. The CDR3 DNA reads TGTGCCAACAGTGACTGGGGTCCAGGCCAGCCCCAGCATTTT. This chain links TRBV6-1 with TRBJ1-5; D ambiguous. Germline V CDR1 and CDR2: MNHNS, SASEGT. The CDR3 consists of 14 residues.

The chain couples TRBV27 to TRBJ2-7, with 7 nucleotides matching TRBD1. The germline CDR1 and CDR2 sequences are MNHEY and SMNVEV (reference sequence). The CDR3 has 14 amino acids. V trimming: 2 bases; J trimming: 2 bases; junction bases outside the gene matches: 3. CDR3 residues: CASSLGDRAYEQYF. DNA of the CDR3: TGTGCCAGCAGTTTAGGGGACAGAGCCTACGAGCAGTACTTC.

The chain employs TRBV24-1 and TRBJ1-2; no clear D. Germline V lookup: CDR1 KGHDR, CDR2 SFDVKD. The CDR3 loop spans 13 amino acids. The V gene lost 6 bases and the J gene lost 10 bases, with 17 bases spanning the gap. For the CDR3, the DNA is TGTGCCACCAGTAGGCCCGGTTCTGTCGACTACACCTTC. Its translation is CATSRPGSVDYTF.

V usage is TRBV11-2 and J usage is TRBJ2-1, with D possibly TRBD2 on 7 matching bases. Germline lookup yields CDR1 SGHAT and CDR2 FQNNGV. This CDR3 is built from 13 residues. Trimming removed 0 bases at V and 10 bases at J, with 10 bases between. CDR3 coding DNA: TGTGCCAGCAGCTTAGATGGGAGGGGGGAGCAGTTCTTC. Encoded protein: CASSLDGRGEQFF.

This clonotype occurred a few times. The rearrangement uses TRBV11-2 and TRBJ2-4; the D gene is possibly TRBD2 (5 bases). Trimming pared 5 bases from V and 9 bases from J, leaving 29 bases between. The germline gives CDR1 SGHAT, CDR2 FQNNGV. CDR3 length: 18 residues. CDR3 bases: TGTGCCAGCAGCATCCTTCTGGGCGGTGGTCCCCAAGGGAGCATTCAGTACTTC. It translates to CASSILLGGGPQGSIQYF.

This clonotype was detected only a few times. The chain joins TRBV2 to TRBJ1-4; TRBD1 is a possible D gene (5 bases). The V gene's germline CDR1 is SNHLY and CDR2 FYNNEI. The CDR3 is 14 residues long. Trimming stripped 6 bases from V and 7 bases from J, with 15 bases between. CDR3 DNA: TGTGCCAGCAGGGGGCGGGCAAAGTCTGAAAAACTGTTTTTT. The encoded protein is CASRGRAKSEKLFF.

This clonotype was detected ten times or more. The gene calls are TRBV9 and TRBJ2-1; the D gene is possibly TRBD2 (6 bases). The CDR3 is 17 residues long. Looked up from germline, CDR1 is SGDLS and CDR2 is YYNGEE. V was clipped by 0 bases and J by 5 bases, with 18 bases between them. CDR3 bases: TGTGCCAGCAGCGTAGTTGGAGGGAGCCCCACACACAATGAGCAGTTCTTC. This codes for CASSVVGGSPTHNEQFF.

This clonotype was found a few times. This chain links TRBV10-2 with TRBJ1-2, with D hard to call. Germline assignment: CDR1 WSHSY and CDR2 SAAADI. This CDR3 is 12 amino acids long. The V and J ends lost 8 bases and 4 bases respectively, with 11 bases between them. The CDR3 spells CASGDVLYGYTF. CDR3 nucleotide sequence: TGCGCCAGCGGGGATGTTCTCTATGGCTACACCTTC.

This clonotype has ten or more counts. The J gene is TRBJ1-1, the V gene TRBV7-9; D is perhaps TRBD1 (5 bases). The CDR3 has 15 residues. V lost 5 bases and J lost 5, with 18 bases in between. CDR1 and CDR2 (germline): SEHNR, FQNEAQ (reference sequence). The CDR3 reads CASSPLGAVRTEAFF. The CDR3 nucleotides read TGTGCCAGCAGCCCCCTCGGGGCGGTGAGAACTGAAGCTTTCTTT.

The rearrangement uses TRBV28 and TRBJ1-2; D possibly corresponds to TRBD1 (6 bases). Germline V gene data show CDR1 as MDHEN and CDR2 as SYDVKM. The CDR3 length is 13 residues. Trimming removed 8 bases from V and 8 bases from J, with 18 bases in between. As DNA, the CDR3 is TGTGCCAGCCTGCGGGACAACCCAAAGGGCTACACCTTC. Its protein product is CASLRDNPKGYTF.

The table lists this clonotype with many counts. V gene TRBV7-9 combines with J gene TRBJ1-5, with D hard to call. The CDR3 has 13 amino acids. Germline CDR1 and CDR2: SEHNR and FQNEAQ (reference sequence). V was cut by 2 bases and J by 1 base, with 3 bases left in between. Written as DNA, the CDR3 is TGTGCCAGCAGCTTATCAAGCAATCAGCCCCAGCATTTT. The encoded protein is CASSLSSNQPQHF.